The rows below give T cell receptor beta chains drawn from one sample of a study of T-cell reconstitution after alpha-beta-depleted transplantation in children. MiXCR, applied by TCRdb to the PCR reads, yields one record per CDR3 protein. Of around 680,000 distinct CDR3 sequences listed, 15% to 20% are singletons. Source: PBMCs from the stem cell graft donor, taken from the stem cell graft. The receptors derive from a human donor who donated a stem cell graft to a child with acute myeloid leukemia. The CDR3 runs from the conserved cysteine through the conserved F or W. A D gene is named only where the DNA matches it firmly. Clone size is shown for a subset of rows, as once, few, many or a class of expanded clone.

v_call	d_call	clone_size	j_call	cdr3_nt	cdr3_aa
TRBV29-1	-	many	TRBJ1-1	TGCAGCGTTGTTTCGCCCTCCAGATTAGACACTGAAGCTTTCTTT	CSVVSPSRLDTEAFF
TRBV7-9	TRBD2	-	TRBJ2-7	TGTGCCAGCAGGGAATCACTAGCGGGAGACACCTACGAGCAGTACTTC	CASRESLAGDTYEQYF
TRBV5-5	-	few	TRBJ1-1	TGTGCCAGCAGCTCAACAGGTTATGAAGCTTTCTTT	CASSSTGYEAFF
TRBV20-1	-	-	TRBJ2-2	TGCAGTGCTAGTTCGGACTTCCCCGGCGGGGAGCTGTTTTTT	CSASSDFPGGELFF
TRBV12-3/TRBV12-4	-	-	TRBJ1-5	TGTGCCAGCAGTCGAACAGGGCGAAGGGGGGGCCAGCCCCAGCATTTT	CASSRTGRRGGQPQHF
TRBV29-1	-	few	TRBJ1-4	TGCAGCGTGCGCTGGGGAGCGCCTAATGAAAAACTGTTTTTT	CSVRWGAPNEKLFF
TRBV19	-	many	TRBJ1-3	TGTGCCAGTAGTAAAGGGACCTCTGGAAACACCATATATTTT	CASSKGTSGNTIYF
TRBV12-3/TRBV12-4	-	-	TRBJ2-3	TGTGCCAGCAGGCTGGCGGGGGCGGGGGATACGCAGTATTTT	CASRLAGAGDTQYF
TRBV5-1	TRBD1	-	TRBJ2-1	TGCGCCAGCGGCGCGATTCCGGGACAGGGACGTGAGCAGTTCTTC	CASGAIPGQGREQFF
TRBV12-3/TRBV12-4	TRBD1	few	TRBJ2-5	TGTGCCAGCAGCCCCACAGGGGGCGGGTTCACCCAGTACTTC	CASSPTGGGFTQYF
TRBV10-3	-	many	TRBJ2-1	TGTGCCACTAGGGGAGTGGCCAATGAGCAGTTCTTC	CATRGVANEQFF
TRBV18	-	-	TRBJ2-1	TGTGCCAGCTCACGAGTACAGGTGGGCAATGAGCAGTTCTTC	CASSRVQVGNEQFF
TRBV29-1	TRBD1	few	TRBJ2-3	TGCAGCGTCAGGGGGCCCCTCACAGATACGCAGTATTTT	CSVRGPLTDTQYF
TRBV24-1	-	few	TRBJ1-1	TGTGCCACACGCTCCTCCCAAGGGACCACTGAAGCTTTCTTT	CATRSSQGTTEAFF
TRBV29-1	-	many	TRBJ2-2	TGCAGCGTTGGGGAAGGGGCCAACACCGGGGAGCTGTTTTTT	CSVGEGANTGELFF
TRBV20-1	-	-	TRBJ1-6	TGCAGTGCTAGAGAGTCCAGATTCGGTTCAGAAAGCTCCTATAATTCACCCCTCCACTTT	CSARESRFGSESSYNSPLHF
TRBV6-1	-	few	TRBJ1-5	TGTGCCAGCACCAACGGGGGTAATCAGCCCCAGCATTTT	CASTNGGNQPQHF
TRBV20-1	-	many	TRBJ2-5	TGCACTACCCCGGGACGGGGGGCAGAGACCCAGTACTTC	CTTPGRGAETQYF
TRBV2	-	-	TRBJ1-6	TGTGCCAGCAGTGGGACAAGAAATAATTCACCCCTCCACTTT	CASSGTRNNSPLHF
TRBV7-6	-	many	TRBJ2-3	TGTGCCAGCAGCTTAGCCCGGACGACACCCACAGATACGCAGTATTTT	CASSLARTTPTDTQYF
TRBV9	-	-	TRBJ2-3	TGTGCCAGCAGCGCCCCGGTCGGGGTTAGGACAGATACGCAGTATTTT	CASSAPVGVRTDTQYF
TRBV29-1	-	many	TRBJ1-1	TGCAGCGTTGAGGCCCTGGGTGAAGCTTTCTTT	CSVEALGEAFF
TRBV18	-	-	TRBJ2-2	TGTGCCAGCTCACCACCGACCGGGAACACCGGGGAGCTGTTTTTT	CASSPPTGNTGELFF
TRBV15	-	-	TRBJ2-5	TGTGCCACCAGCCCAAAGGGTGTGTTTGAAGAGACCCAGTACTTC	CATSPKGVFEETQYF
TRBV7-9	-	many	TRBJ1-5	TGTGCCAGCAGCTTTACAGGGAGTTGGCGCAATCAGCCCCAGCATTTT	CASSFTGSWRNQPQHF
TRBV20-1	TRBD2	many	TRBJ2-1	TGCAGTGCGGCCGGGACTAGTTTTAATGAGCAGTTCTTC	CSAAGTSFNEQFF
TRBV20-1	TRBD1	many	TRBJ2-7	TGCAGTGCTAGAGATCCCGGGACAGGGGGAGAGCAGTACTTC	CSARDPGTGGEQYF
TRBV11-2	TRBD2	-	TRBJ2-3	TGTGCCAGCAGGGAGAGGAAGGGACTAGCGGGCTCGGATACGCAGTATTTT	CASRERKGLAGSDTQYF
TRBV25-1	TRBD1	few	TRBJ1-4	TGTGCCAGCAGTGAAGGGGGACAGGGGTATGAAAAACTGTTTTTT	CASSEGGQGYEKLFF
TRBV5-8	-	few	TRBJ1-2	TGTGCCAGCAGACTATACTTCGACAGGAACTATGGCTACACCTTC	CASRLYFDRNYGYTF
TRBV20-1	TRBD2	many	TRBJ2-2	TGCAGTGTTCCGTCCACTAGCGGTTTAACGAACACCGGGGAGCTGTTTTTT	CSVPSTSGLTNTGELFF
TRBV6-2/TRBV6-3	TRBD1	-	TRBJ1-5	TGTGCCAGTGGGACAGACACCCATTTGTTCGATCAGCCCCAGCATTTT	CASGTDTHLFDQPQHF
TRBV5-4	TRBD2	-	TRBJ2-1	TGTGCCAGCAGCTTGGAGGCTAGCGGGGGGCCCAGGGAGCAGTTCTTC	CASSLEASGGPREQFF
TRBV5-1	-	many	TRBJ1-1	TGCGCCAGCAGCTTGGACGGGTCGAGTGGCACTGAAGCTTTCTTT	CASSLDGSSGTEAFF
TRBV20-1	TRBD1	many	TRBJ2-6	TGCAGTGCTAGGGAGACAGGGGTCTCTGGGGCCAACGTCCTGACTTTC	CSARETGVSGANVLTF
TRBV4-3	-	-	TRBJ1-2	TGCGCCAGCAGCCTATCAGGGACCTCGTTTTATGGCTACACCTTC	CASSLSGTSFYGYTF
TRBV7-2	TRBD2	few	TRBJ2-4	TGTGCCAGCAGCGTTCCCGCGGGGGGCGCGGGGAACATTCAGTACTTC	CASSVPAGGAGNIQYF
TRBV20-1	-	many	TRBJ1-1	TGCAGTGCTAGACTAATGATGAACACTGAAGCTTTCTTT	CSARLMMNTEAFF
TRBV20-1	-	many	TRBJ1-2	TGCAGTGCTAGTCCCCTCAGGGGCGCCAGCTATGGCTACACCTTC	CSASPLRGASYGYTF
TRBV27	-	-	TRBJ2-2	TGTGCCAGCAGGCTCTATAAGAACACCGGGGAGCTGTTTTTT	CASRLYKNTGELFF
TRBV6-1	TRBD1	few	TRBJ1-4	TGTGCCAGCACAACCGGGACAGGGGGCTATGTGAGAGAAAAACTGTTTTTT	CASTTGTGGYVREKLFF